The 10 T cell receptor beta chains listed next were all sequenced from one sample in a study of blood T cell repertoires in COVID-19. Sequencing used immunoSEQ multiplex PCR; TCRdb keeps in-frame clones, though not all of them. The profile shows roughly 350,000 clones, more than 85% of them singletons. The sequencing sample was made of PBMCs or T cells enriched from blood (not recorded which). Source of these receptors: a woman aged 25 to 39 who had recovered from COVID-19.

The CDR3, as DNA: TGTGCCAGCAGTCAATTTGCCAAAAACATTCAGTACTTC. Its protein is CASSQFAKNIQYF. The chain uses TRBV6-5 and TRBJ2-4; D is uncertain. V was clipped by 5 bases and J by 1 base, with 6 bases between them. In germline, CDR1 is MNHEY, CDR2 SVGAGI. CDR3 length: 13 amino acids.

This clone was seen once. Here the CDR3 DNA reads TGTGCCAGCAGTTTACTCGTGGGGGGAGGTGAAAAACTGTTTTTT. This codes for CASSLLVGGGEKLFF. V and J are TRBV27 and TRBJ1-4; TRBD1 is a possible D gene (5 bases). There are 15 residues in the CDR3. V was pared by 2 bases and J by 7 bases, with 14 bases between. Germline CDR1 is MNHEY and CDR2 is SMNVEV (reference sequence).

The chain joins TRBV23-1 to TRBJ1-1; no definite D call. TRBV23-1 is an ORF, with its function uncertain. Trimming stripped 9 bases from V and 1 base from J, with 9 bases between. This CDR3 contains 12 residues. CDR3 protein: CARPTGNTEAFF. CDR3 nucleotide sequence: TGCGCCAGGCCGACTGGGAACACTGAAGCTTTCTTT.

This chain uses TRBV10-3 with TRBJ1-2; 8 positions match TRBD1. Germline values: CDR1 ENHRY, CDR2 SYGVKD. Losses at the gene ends were 3 bases for V and 4 bases for J; bases not matched to a gene: 10. This CDR3 spans 16 amino acids. The CDR3 DNA reads as TGTGCCATCAGTGACCTTGGACAGGGTCTCTCCTATGGCTACACCTTC. This translates into CAISDLGQGLSYGYTF.

The chain combines TRBV6-2 or TRBV6-3 with TRBJ2-1; perhaps TRBD2 as D (6 bases). This CDR3 region has 13 residues. V was trimmed by 6 bases and J by 9 bases, leaving 15 bases between them. Germline V gene sequence: CDR1 MNHEY, CDR2 SVGEGT. CDR3 DNA sequence: TGTGCCAGCAGCCAGTCGGGAGTCACTGAGCAGTTCTTC. It codes for CASSQSGVTEQFF.

V gene TRBV6-4 combines with J gene TRBJ2-1; 14 nucleotides agree with TRBD2. With 6 bases clipped from V and 10 bases from J, the junction kept 5 bases outside the gene matches. The germline V gene encodes CDR1 MRHNA and CDR2 SNTAGT. CDR3 length: 14 residues. CDR3 amino acids: CASSFGLAGGEQFF. CDR3 nucleotide sequence: TGTGCCAGCAGCTTCGGACTAGCGGGAGGCGAGCAGTTCTTC.

The chain joins TRBV11-3 to TRBJ2-5, with D unresolved. The CDR3 loop spans 13 amino acids. CDR1 is SGHNT, CDR2 YENEEA, per germline. Between the trimmed V and J ends, which lost 7 bases and 7 bases, there was a span of 16 bases. In DNA, the CDR3 is TGTGCCAGCACCAAACCACCGTCGGGGACCCAGTACTTC. Its protein is CASTKPPSGTQYF.

J is TRBJ2-7 and V is TRBV19; D might be TRBD1 (5 bases). This CDR3 contains 14 residues. Trimming took 6 bases from V and 3 from J, leaving 15 bases between them. The germline V gene encodes CDR1 LNHDA and CDR2 SQIVND (reference sequence). The chain's CDR3 is CASSGTGNHYEQYF. The CDR3 DNA sequence: TGTGCCAGTAGCGGCACAGGTAACCACTACGAGCAGTACTTC.

This rearrangement joins TRBV28 to TRBJ1-1; no definite D call. CDR3 length: 16 amino acids. Germline loops: CDR1 MDHEN, CDR2 SYDVKM. Trimming pared 2 bases from V and 5 bases from J, leaving 18 bases between. The CDR3 loop reads CASSLPGVGDWTEAFF. As DNA, the CDR3 is TGTGCCAGCAGTTTACCCGGGGTTGGGGATTGGACTGAAGCTTTCTTT.

This chain links TRBV6-5 with TRBJ1-5, with 9 bases lining up with TRBD1. Germline CDR1 is MNHEY and CDR2 is SVGAGI. The CDR3 is made up of 14 amino acids. The ends lost 6 bases at V and 5 bases at J; junction bases unmatched: 5. In DNA form, the CDR3 reads TGTGCCAGCAGCGTGGGGACAGGGTATCAGCCCCAGCATTTT. It specifies CASSVGTGYQPQHF.